The 4 T cell receptor beta chains in this list originate from one sample, sequenced in a study of identical twins. TCRdb recomputed calls from the 5' RACE reads with MiXCR, one row per CDR3 protein. The data hold about 200,000 distinct CDR3 sequences, with 6.5% observed a single time. These data also featured in a second study, about T cells expressing NK-cell markers.

The sample was CD8+ T cells sorted from blood. These receptors were taken from a woman aged 18-30 years in good health.

The chain carries TRBV7-8 and TRBJ1-5, with D maybe TRBD1 (5 bases). Germline values: CDR1 SGHVS, CDR2 FQNEAQ. Trimming pared 2 bases from V and 1 base from J, leaving 12 bases between. The length of the CDR3 is 16 residues. CDR3 sequence reads: CASSLQGEASNQPQHF. CDR3 bases: TGTGCCAGCAGCTTACAAGGGGAGGCAAGCAATCAGCCCCAGCATTTT.

This clonotype was counted only a few times. The V and J genes are TRBV5-1 and TRBJ2-5; 10 bases agree with TRBD2. V shed 1 base and J 0 bases; nucleotides not matched to a gene: 0. CDR1 and CDR2 (germline): SGHRS, YFSETQ. This CDR3 is 15 amino acids long. CDR3 in amino acids: CASSLLAGDQETQYF. CDR3 DNA sequence: TGCGCCAGCAGCTTGCTAGCGGGGGACCAAGAGACCCAGTACTTC.

CDR3 bases: TGTGCCAGCAGTGGGACACTATACACTGAAGCTTTCTTT. Translating it yields CASSGTLYTEAFF. This chain joins TRBV12-3 or TRBV12-4 and TRBJ1-1, with D tentatively TRBD1 (6 bases). The CDR3 length is 13 residues. Between the trimmed V and J ends, which lost 5 bases and 3 bases, there was a span of 10 bases.

There are many counts of this clonotype. This chain uses TRBV10-3 with TRBJ1-5; D unresolved. The CDR3 consists of 15 residues. V lost 6 bases, J lost 0 bases, and 12 bases lay in between. Germline-derived CDR1 and CDR2 are ENHRY and SYGVKD. The CDR3 DNA is TGTGCCATCAGCCGGACCGGGAATAGCAATCAGCCCCAGCATTTT. Translated: CAISRTGNSNQPQHF.